Below, 21 T cell receptor beta chains from the same sample are listed, as sequenced in a study of follicular helper T cells after annual influenza vaccination. Sample time point: 2015-2016 season, pre-vaccination. Using immunoSEQ multiplex PCR, the repertoire was profiled, and TCRdb retains in-frame clones only, with some absent. The table records roughly 4,600 clones, 70% to 85% of them present only once. This specimen was CXCR5+ CD38- circulating T follicular helper cells from blood, taken on the day of influenza vaccination. Subset: circulating Tfh, non-naive CD4+CXCR5+PD-1+ (ICOS+CD38+ or ICOS-CD38-). The receptors were sampled from an adult who received the influenza vaccine.

The chain combines TRBV9 with TRBJ2-1; 14 nucleotides line up with TRBD2. V lost 4 bases and J lost 2; bases outside the gene matches: 11. The CDR3 is made up of 19 amino acids. Germline CDR1 is SGDLS and CDR2 is YYNGEE. CDR3 amino acids: CASSLLGTSGGYPYNEQFF. In DNA, the CDR3 is TGTGCCAGCAGCCTTCTCGGGACTAGCGGGGGTTACCCCTACAATGAGCAGTTCTTC.

This clone was seen more than once but under ten times. The CDR3 loop is CASSLGTGFKSPLHF. The CDR3 DNA reads as TGTGCCAGCAGCTTAGGGACAGGGTTTAAGTCACCCCTCCACTTT. This chain links TRBV7-9 with TRBJ1-6, with TRBD1 identical over 8 bases. The CDR3 has 15 amino acids. From germline, CDR1 is SEHNR and CDR2 FQNEAQ (reference sequence). The V and J ends lost 1 base and 10 bases, in that order; junction bases with no gene match: 6.

The chain couples TRBV7-2 to TRBJ1-2; possibly TRBD1 for D (5 bases). This CDR3 has 16 amino acids. Between the trimmed V and J ends, which lost 1 base and 4 bases, there was a span of 16 bases. CDR1 is SGHTA, CDR2 FQGNSA, per germline. This CDR3 is CASSLGPPGGTYGYTF. The CDR3 DNA reads as TGTGCCAGCAGCTTAGGGCCCCCGGGAGGGACCTATGGCTACACCTTC.

J is TRBJ2-5 and V is TRBV30; TRBD2 aligns across 7 bases. V trimming: 7 bases; J trimming: 2 bases; junction bases outside the gene matches: 7. The CDR3 totals 13 residues. Germline V gene lookup returns CDR1 GTSNPN and CDR2 SVGIG (reference sequence). The CDR3 DNA reads as TGTGCCTCCAATGGGGGGGGACAAGAGACCCAGTACTTC. Residues: CASNGGGQETQYF.

This clone was seen once. The chain recombines TRBV6-6 with TRBJ1-2, with no clear D. V gave up 6 bases and J gave up 8 bases, with 10 bases separating them. The CDR3 runs 11 residues. Germline assignment: CDR1 MNHNY and CDR2 SVGAGI (reference sequence). CDR3 DNA sequence: TGTGCCAGCAGCCAGGCAGGCGGCTACACCTTC. Its translation is CASSQAGGYTF.

The chain joins TRBV5-1 to TRBJ2-5, with D tentatively TRBD2 (5 bases). The CDR3 length is 16 residues. Looked up from germline, CDR1 is SGHRS and CDR2 is YFSETQ. V was shortened by 0 bases and J by 1 base, with 13 bases between the two germline ends. The CDR3 loop reads CASSLAAGGGQETQYF. The CDR3 DNA reads as TGCGCCAGCAGCTTGGCCGCGGGTGGAGGCCAAGAGACCCAGTACTTC.

The chain uses TRBV11-3 and TRBJ2-1, with TRBD2 matching over 11 bases. The ends lost 5 bases at V and 4 bases at J; junction bases unmatched: 7. Looked up from germline, CDR1 is SGHNT and CDR2 is YENEEA. This CDR3 is 16 amino acids long. The CDR3 DNA reads as TGTGCCAGCAGCCACCGGACTAGCGGGTCTTACAATGAGCAGTTCTTC. It specifies CASSHRTSGSYNEQFF.

This clone was detected only once. The chain employs TRBV11-3 and TRBJ2-7; 11 bases match TRBD2. Germline lookup yields CDR1 SGHNT and CDR2 YENEEA. The CDR3 sequence is 14 residues long. Trimming at V came to 8 bases and at J to 6 bases, leaving 9 bases not matched to a gene. DNA of the CDR3: TGTGCCAGCGGTACCCTAGCGGGGGGTTTCGAGCAGTACTTC. Its protein is CASGTLAGGFEQYF.

The chain recombines TRBV7-2 with TRBJ1-3; TRBD1 matches 9 bases. Germline V lookup: CDR1 SGHTA, CDR2 FQGNSA. With 6 bases clipped from V and 5 bases from J, the junction kept 8 bases outside the gene matches. There are 15 residues in the CDR3. The CDR3 sequence: CASSWDRAVRNTIYF. As DNA, the CDR3 is TGTGCCAGCAGTTGGGACAGGGCTGTCAGAAACACCATATATTTT.

The J gene is TRBJ1-6, the V gene TRBV10-3, with D tentatively TRBD1 (5 bases). This CDR3 spans 13 amino acids. Per the germline V gene, CDR1 is ENHRY and CDR2 is SYGVKD. The V end lost 2 bases, the J end lost 6 bases, and 5 bases lay between the germline ends. CDR3 amino acids: CAISEGGNSPLHF. CDR3 DNA: TGTGCCATCAGTGAGGGGGGTAATTCACCCCTCCACTTT.

This clone has more than one count but fewer than ten. The chain uses TRBV7-2 and TRBJ1-2, with 9 bases aligning to TRBD1. The CDR3 contains 16 residues. V shed 1 base, J shed 7 bases, and the junction held 10 bases outside the gene matches. Germline lookup yields CDR1 SGHTA and CDR2 FQGNSA. CDR3: CASSLGGQGSSFGYTF. The CDR3 DNA reads as TGTGCCAGCAGCTTAGGGGGACAGGGCAGTAGTTTTGGCTACACCTTC.

The chain uses TRBV9 and TRBJ2-3; TRBD1 is a possible D gene (6 bases). Trimming shortened V by 5 bases and J by 1 base, and 14 bases separated the two germline ends. The germline V gene has CDR1 SGDLS and CDR2 YYNGEE. The CDR3 contains 15 residues. CDR3 bases: TGTGCCAGCAGGAGCCTGGGGGCCGGCACAGATACGCAGTATTTT. Translating gives CASRSLGAGTDTQYF.

This chain connects TRBV7-2 to TRBJ1-2; maybe TRBD1 (6 bases). The CDR3 spans 14 residues. V lost 6 bases to trimming and J lost 8 bases, with 19 bases between them. Germline CDR1 SGHTA, CDR2 FQGNSA. CDR3 DNA: TGTGCCAGCAGACCGCAGTGGAGGGGGAGCGGCTACACCTTC. Translation: CASRPQWRGSGYTF.

The chain links TRBV11-3 to TRBJ2-4; the D call may be TRBD1 or TRBD2 (7 bases each). Looked up from germline, CDR1 is SGHNT and CDR2 is YENEEA. V gave up 1 base and J gave up 8 bases, with 15 bases separating them. CDR3 size: 15 residues. The CDR3: CASSLGGRGRDIQYF. The CDR3, as DNA: TGTGCCAGCAGCTTAGGCGGCAGGGGGAGGGACATTCAGTACTTC.

The rearrangement joins TRBV6-5 to TRBJ1-2; 7 bases align to TRBD1. After removal of 6 bases from V and 7 bases from J, the junction contained 8 bases not matched to a gene. The CDR3 contains 13 residues. Germline V gene data show CDR1 as MNHEY and CDR2 as SVGAGI. The CDR3 nucleotides read TGTGCCAGCAGCTCCGGGACAGTGGGTGGCTACACCTTC. Amino acid sequence: CASSSGTVGGYTF.

This chain connects TRBV5-1 to TRBJ1-2, with D possibly matching TRBD1 (6 bases). V was cut by 4 bases and J by 6 bases, with 19 bases left in between. CDR1 and CDR2 (germline): SGHRS, YFSETQ. This CDR3 has 15 amino acids. The CDR3 sequence: CASSRDTASINGYTF. The CDR3 nucleotides are TGCGCCAGCAGCAGGGACACCGCCTCAATCAATGGCTACACCTTC.

The rearrangement uses TRBV2 and TRBJ2-1; the D gene is possibly TRBD2 (6 bases). The germline CDR1 and CDR2 sequences are SNHLY and FYNNEI. The ends were cut back, 9 bases at V and 5 bases at J, with 14 bases in the middle. The length of the CDR3 is 13 residues. The CDR3 loop reads CARGDFADNEQFF. The DNA of the CDR3 is TGTGCCAGGGGGGACTTTGCCGACAATGAGCAGTTCTTC.

This rearrangement joins TRBV7-2 to TRBJ1-1, with D possibly TRBD1 on 6 matching bases. CDR3 length: 13 residues. Trimming pared 4 bases from V and 1 base from J, leaving 7 bases between. Germline V gene lookup returns CDR1 SGHTA and CDR2 FQGNSA. CDR3 sequence reads: CASSSQGNTEAFF. As DNA, the CDR3 is TGTGCCAGCAGCTCACAGGGGAACACTGAAGCTTTCTTT.

The gene calls are TRBV4-1 and TRBJ1-1; D is unresolved. The CDR3 covers 13 residues. Germline V gene lookup returns CDR1 MGHRA and CDR2 YSYEKL. V lost 4 bases, J lost 1 base, and 7 bases lay in between. The CDR3 DNA reads TGCGCCAGCAGCCGGGAAAGGAACACTGAAGCTTTCTTT. Translation gives CASSRERNTEAFF.

V is TRBV10-3 and J is TRBJ1-2; D is possibly TRBD1 (5 bases). In germline, CDR1 is ENHRY, CDR2 SYGVKD. With 4 bases removed from V and 6 bases from J, the gap between germline ends came to 12 bases. This CDR3 has 13 amino acids. The CDR3 DNA is TGTGCCATCAGTGTAAGCGGGGCAGATGGCTACACCTTC. It yields the protein CAISVSGADGYTF.

This clone was detected only a few times. This chain joins TRBV18 and TRBJ1-2; no clear D gene. The V end was cut by 2 bases, the J end by 4 bases, with 11 bases between. The CDR3 has 14 residues. CDR1 and CDR2 (germline): KGHSH, LQKENI. CDR3 sequence: CASSPGVSPYGYTF. The CDR3 coding sequence is TGTGCCAGCTCACCAGGGGTCTCCCCCTATGGCTACACCTTC.